One sample yielded the 16 T cell receptor beta chains listed below, sequenced in a study of long-term antiretroviral therapy in people with HIV. Runs used v3.0 of the immunoSEQ assay and were done at survey level. Repertoires were generated with immunoSEQ multiplex PCR, while TCRdb's copy carries only in-frame clones and drops some. The sample shows 48,000 or so clones, around 84% of them seen only once. The sample consisted of unsorted PBMCs, taken 0.8 years after starting antiretroviral therapy. The receptors come from a young woman with HIV.

The chain combines TRBV5-6 with TRBJ2-1; TRBD2 might be the D (5 bases). Per the germline V gene, CDR1 is SGHDT and CDR2 is YYEEEE. The CDR3 covers 15 residues. V lost 4 bases and J 4 bases, leaving 15 bases between the germline ends. The CDR3 DNA sequence: TGTGCCAGCAGCCCCACTAGGAAGGGTTACAATGAGCAGTTCTTC. As protein: CASSPTRKGYNEQFF.

The chain has TRBV7-6 and TRBJ2-6; 9 positions match TRBD2. This CDR3 spans 20 amino acids. V trimming: 5 bases; J trimming: 1 base; junction bases outside the gene matches: 15. The germline CDR1 and CDR2 sequences are SGHVS and FNYEAQ. CDR3 protein: CASSPHQRREGVSGANVLTF. CDR3 DNA: TGTGCCAGCAGCCCCCACCAGAGGCGGGAGGGCGTATCTGGGGCCAACGTCCTGACTTTC.

The chain joins TRBV14 to TRBJ1-2; D is unresolved. The CDR3 has 14 amino acids. V was trimmed by 0 bases and J by 4 bases, leaving 9 bases between them. Per germline, CDR1 SGHDN and CDR2 FVKESK. CDR3 nucleotide sequence: TGTGCCAGCAGCCAAGATGGGCAGCTCTATGGCTACACCTTC. Amino acid sequence: CASSQDGQLYGYTF.

In nucleotides, the CDR3 is TGTGCCAGCAGTTTCTTCGACCGGACAGGGGAAGCTTTCTTT. As protein: CASSFFDRTGEAFF. This chain uses TRBV6-5 with TRBJ1-1; 8 positions match TRBD1. The CDR3 consists of 14 residues. The germline CDR1 and CDR2 sequences are MNHEY and SVGAGI. The J segment lost 8 bases and the V segment lost 4 bases, leaving 9 bases of the junction unmatched.

The rearrangement joins TRBV9 to TRBJ2-3; 11 bases match TRBD2. In germline, CDR1 is SGDLS, CDR2 YYNGEE. The CDR3 is made up of 17 amino acids. V shed 3 bases, J shed 1 base, and the junction held 7 bases outside the gene matches. In DNA form, the CDR3 reads TGTGCCAGCAGCGCGTGGACTAGCGGGTATCGCACAGATACGCAGTATTTT. It specifies CASSAWTSGYRTDTQYF.

In DNA form, the CDR3 reads TGCGCCAGCAGCCAAGGACTCCCGGGGGACGAGCAGTACTTC. Amino acid sequence: CASSQGLPGDEQYF. The V call is TRBV4-3, the J call TRBJ2-7; tentatively, D is TRBD2 (6 bases). Trimming took off 1 base at V and 5 bases at J, with 12 bases between the two ends. Germline V gene sequence: CDR1 LGHNA, CDR2 YSLEER. This CDR3 region has 14 residues.

The chain employs TRBV27 and TRBJ2-1; a weak D match, TRBD2 (5 bases). Per the germline V gene, CDR1 is MNHEY and CDR2 is SMNVEV (reference sequence). The CDR3 contains 14 residues. Trimming pared 3 bases from V and 5 bases from J, leaving 11 bases between. CDR3 sequence reads: CASSFVALDNEQFF. The DNA of the CDR3 is TGTGCCAGCAGTTTTGTAGCGTTAGACAATGAGCAGTTCTTC.

The rearrangement uses TRBV6-1 and TRBJ2-5, with no clear D. The V gene lost 0 bases and the J gene lost 1 base, with 12 bases spanning the gap. The CDR3 runs to 16 residues. Germline-derived CDR1 and CDR2 are MNHNS and SASEGT. CDR3 in amino acids: CASSEARWGFQETQYF. The CDR3 bases are TGTGCCAGCAGTGAAGCTCGATGGGGATTCCAAGAGACCCAGTACTTC.

The genes are TRBV7-9 and TRBJ2-1; no firm D call. Trimming removed 2 bases from V and 4 bases from J, with 9 bases in between. The CDR3 extends over 14 amino acids. Germline V gene sequence: CDR1 SEHNR, CDR2 FQNEAQ (reference sequence). In nucleotides, the CDR3 is TGTGCCAGCAGCTTACTTTCCGAGTACAATGAGCAGTTCTTC. Translation: CASSLLSEYNEQFF. The full variable domain, rest sourced from reference TRBV7-9 and TRBJ2-1, is DTGVSQNPRHKITKRGQNVTFRCDPISEHNRLYWYRQTLGQGPEFLTYFQNEAQLEKSRLLSDRFSAERPKGSFSTLEIQRTEQGDSAMYLCASSLLSEYNEQFFGPGTRLTVL.

This chain links TRBV7-8 with TRBJ2-7, with 8 bases that match TRBD2. Losses at the gene ends were 1 base for V and 3 bases for J; bases not matched to a gene: 2. Germline loops: CDR1 SGHVS, CDR2 FQNEAQ. This CDR3 comprises 14 residues. CDR3 sequence: CASSLGSGSYEQYF. Here the CDR3 DNA reads TGTGCCAGCAGCTTAGGAAGCGGGAGCTACGAGCAGTACTTC. The complete variable domain, with remaining parts taken from reference TRBV7-8 and TRBJ2-7, reads GAGVSQSPRYKVAKRGQDVALRCDPISGHVSLFWYQQALGQGPEFLTYFQNEAQLDKSGLPSDRFFAERPEGSVSTLKIQRTQQEDSAVYLCASSLGSGSYEQYFGPGTRLTVT.

The genes are TRBV6-1 and TRBJ1-3; D possibly corresponds to TRBD1 (6 bases). The CDR3 length is 14 residues. CDR1 MNHNS and CDR2 SASEGT come from the germline V gene. Trimming shortened V by 7 bases and J by 0 bases, and 10 bases separated the two germline ends. The CDR3: CASKNRDSGNTIYF. The CDR3 bases are TGTGCCAGCAAGAACAGGGACTCTGGAAACACCATATATTTT.

J is TRBJ2-7 and V is TRBV15, with no clear D. Germline CDR1 reads LNHNV; CDR2 reads YYDKDF (reference sequence). Trimming left V 8 bases short and J 5 bases short, with 10 bases between. The CDR3 has 11 amino acids. Here the CDR3 reads CATGYGDEQYF. The CDR3 bases are TGTGCCACCGGGTATGGGGACGAGCAGTACTTC.

The V and J genes are TRBV6-5 and TRBJ2-3; D unclear. CDR1 is MNHEY and CDR2 is SVGAGI in the germline V gene. The CDR3 is 13 amino acids. Between the trimmed V and J ends, which lost 4 bases and 5 bases, there was a span of 10 bases. CDR3 in DNA: TGTGCCAGCAGTTCCCAGGTTGAAGATACGCAGTATTTT. Protein: CASSSQVEDTQYF.

The V and J genes are TRBV7-2 and TRBJ2-1; 8 nucleotides align to TRBD2. J lost 6 bases, V lost 3 bases, and 7 bases had no gene match. The CDR3 covers 15 residues. Germline V gene data show CDR1 as SGHTA and CDR2 as FQGNSA. In DNA form, the CDR3 reads TGTGCCAGCAGCTTTTTAGCGGGATCGGGCAATGAGCAGTTCTTC. It encodes CASSFLAGSGNEQFF.

This clone was observed a single time. This chain connects TRBV18 to TRBJ2-7; TRBD2 matches at 7 bases. Trimming took 4 bases from V and 4 from J; bases not matched to a gene: 10. The CDR3 is 15 residues long. From germline, CDR1 is KGHSH and CDR2 LQKENI. In DNA, the CDR3 is TGTGCCAGCTCACGCCCCTCGAGCGGGACTTACGAGCAGTACTTC. Protein: CASSRPSSGTYEQYF. The whole variable domain, remainder taken from reference TRBV18 and TRBJ2-7, is NAGVMQNPRHLVRRRGQEARLRCSPMKGHSHVYWYRQLPEEGLKFMVYLQKENIIDESGMPKERFSAEFPKEGPSILRIQQVVRGDSAAYFCASSRPSSGTYEQYFGPGTRLTVT.

This clone was detected a few times. This rearrangement joins TRBV10-1 to TRBJ1-4; D unresolved. V dropped 3 bases and J dropped 7 bases, with 9 bases sitting between them. This CDR3 region has 13 residues. Germline V lookup: CDR1 WNHNN, CDR2 SYGVQD (reference sequence). CDR3 protein: CASSERPAEKLFF. DNA for the CDR3: TGCGCCAGCAGTGAAAGACCAGCTGAAAAACTGTTTTTT.